This TCR beta chain was sequenced for a study of cytomegalovirus exposure and HLA in healthy donors. Germline V gene sequence: CDR1 MNHEY, CDR2 SMNVEV (reference sequence). There are 16 residues in the CDR3. With 2 bases removed from V and 4 bases from J, the gap between germline ends came to 14 bases. There were likely unrecorded immune exposures, though donors were nominally healthy when sampled. PCR involved 60 Vbeta and 13 Jbeta primers. Assay used: immunoSEQ multiplex PCR; TCRdb lists only in-frame clones, some missing. In the table there are about 150,000 clones, 76% of which are singletons. A note on this clone: The antigen is undetermined.

Study-level points and caveats: Among TCR sequences, most were rare, though some public TCRs appeared in many donors. Roughly uniform sequencing depth across donors was assumed, possibly incorrectly.

The specimen was PBMCs. This chain connects TRBV27 to TRBJ1-4; no clear D. This sequence originates from a woman between 35 and 50 years old in good health and CMV-seronegative. The CDR3 is CASSLGHGMVNEKLFF. For the CDR3, the DNA is TGTGCCAGCAGTTTAGGTCACGGGATGGTTAATGAAAAACTGTTTTTT.